This T cell receptor beta chain was identified during a study of blood T cell repertoires in COVID-19. Overall study context: Donors in the United States, Italy and Spain gave samples during acute or convalescent COVID-19.

V dropped 2 bases and J dropped 7; count of bases not matched to a gene: 24. The CDR3 is made up of 19 amino acids. From germline, CDR1 is GTSNPN and CDR2 SVGIG (reference sequence). The Seattle site enrolled patients during active infection and followed them longitudinally. As originally analysed: Scientists estimated how many nucleated cells there were by amplifying reference gene primers. The method was immunoSEQ multiplex PCR; TCRdb's version includes in-frame clones alone and lacks a portion of them. D and trimming were read from the DNA, whereas the V and J calls and clone size are those reported in that table. The sample lists about 170,000 clones, approximately 90% occurring once.

This sequence was found in a man aged 25-45 years with COVID-19, enrolled during active disease. Sequencing used peripheral blood. This chain connects TRBV30 to TRBJ2-5; 8 nucleotides align to TRBD2. CDR3 sequence: CAWSPPWGAGGTPRRTQYF. The CDR3 coding sequence is TGTGCCTGGAGTCCTCCCTGGGGGGCGGGAGGAACACCCCGGAGGACCCAGTACTTC.